These T cell receptor beta chains were read from a single sample in a study of CD8 T cells in ankylosing spondylitis. TCRdb re-analysed the 5' RACE reads in MiXCR, keeping a single row per CDR3 protein. The sample consists of 700,000 or so distinct CDR3 sequences, around 19% of them appearing once. The sequencing input was blood, either unsorted or a sorted T cell fraction (not recorded which). All receptors come from a male donor with ankylosing spondylitis. CDR3s include the opening cysteine and the closing phenylalanine or tryptophan. Each record gives: CDR3 length, V gene, D gene, clone size, J gene, CDR3 protein, CDR3 DNA. A D gene is named only where the DNA matches it firmly. The size entry is marked missing in some rows and otherwise reads once, few, many or a size class.

>16|TRBV7-2|.|few|TRBJ2-3
CASSLLASHPSDTQYF
TGTGCCAGCAGCTTACTAGCCTCTCACCCATCAGATACGCAGTATTTT
>14|TRBV7-2|.|once|TRBJ2-2
CASSVEQYTGELFF
TGTGCCAGCAGCGTCGAGCAGTACACCGGGGAGCTGTTTTTT
>12|TRBV7-9|.|few|TRBJ1-5
CASSEGGQPQHF
TGTGCCAGCAGTGAGGGGGGGCAGCCCCAGCATTTT
>16|TRBV5-5|TRBD1|.|TRBJ1-1
CASSARTGGVFTEAFF
TGTGCCAGCAGCGCCCGGACAGGGGGCGTTTTCACTGAAGCTTTCTTT
>15|TRBV29-1|TRBD1|.|TRBJ1-3
CSVEARGDSGNTIYF
TGCAGCGTTGAGGCCAGGGGGGATTCTGGAAACACCATATATTTT
>14|TRBV5-4|.|few|TRBJ2-5
CASSKGGVGETQYF
TGTGCCAGCAGCAAGGGGGGGGTCGGAGAGACCCAGTACTTC
>16|TRBV7-2|.|few|TRBJ2-1
CASSFGITPSYNEQFF
TGTGCCAGCAGCTTTGGTATTACACCCTCCTACAATGAGCAGTTCTTC
>15|TRBV20-1|.|.|TRBJ1-6
CSAREGESSGSPLHF
TGCAGTGCTAGAGAGGGGGAGAGTTCAGGGTCACCCCTCCACTTT
>14|TRBV24-1|.|.|TRBJ1-5
CATSDFAGAQPQHF
TGTGCCACCAGTGATTTCGCAGGGGCTCAGCCCCAGCATTTT
>13|TRBV28|.|many|TRBJ1-1
CASSPTRNTEAFF
TGTGCCAGCAGCCCAACACGTAACACTGAAGCTTTCTTT
>14|TRBV5-1|TRBD1|few|TRBJ1-1
CASSLMGQGEGAFF
TGCGCCAGCAGCTTGATGGGACAGGGGGAAGGAGCTTTCTTT
>17|TRBV27|TRBD2|.|TRBJ2-2
CASSRPLAGASTGELFF
TGTGCCAGCAGTCGTCCACTAGCGGGAGCCTCCACCGGGGAGCTGTTTTTT
>13|TRBV29-1|TRBD1|few|TRBJ1-2
CSVEGQGASGYTF
TGCAGCGTTGAGGGACAGGGGGCGTCGGGCTACACCTTC
>16|TRBV12-3/TRBV12-4|.|.|TRBJ2-2
CASSLALAANTGELFF
TGTGCCAGCAGTTTAGCGCTGGCGGCGAACACCGGGGAGCTGTTTTTT
>13|TRBV7-9|.|few|TRBJ2-7
CASSLVGGQGQYF
TGTGCCAGCAGCCTGGTTGGAGGGCAAGGGCAGTACTTC
>14|TRBV12-3/TRBV12-4|TRBD1|many|TRBJ1-6
CASSQGQGDSPLHF
TGTGCCAGCAGTCAGGGACAGGGGGATTCACCCCTCCACTTT
>14|TRBV11-3|.|few|TRBJ2-2
CASSLVSIGGELFF
TGTGCCAGCAGCTTGGTCTCCATAGGAGGGGAGCTGTTTTTT
>14|TRBV7-2|.|many|TRBJ2-3
CASSVGTPPISQYF
TGTGCCAGCAGCGTCGGGACTCCACCGATCAGCCAGTATTTT
>16|TRBV24-1|TRBD1|.|TRBJ2-2
CATSGGTGHNTGELFF
TGTGCCACCAGTGGAGGGACAGGGCATAACACCGGGGAGCTGTTTTTT
>15|TRBV12-3/TRBV12-4|TRBD1|few|TRBJ2-3
CASRPGQGYTDTQYF
TGTGCCAGCAGGCCGGGACAGGGTTACACAGATACGCAGTATTTT
>14|TRBV20-1|.|.|TRBJ1-1
CSAHPGGLNTEAFF
TGCAGTGCCCACCCCGGAGGGTTGAACACTGAAGCTTTCTTT
>16|TRBV7-8|TRBD1|.|TRBJ2-3
CASSSGQAKVMDTQYF
TGTGCCAGCAGCTCGGGACAGGCAAAGGTCATGGATACGCAGTATTTT
>13|TRBV4-1|.|.|TRBJ1-1
CASSRGGDTEAFF
TGCGCCAGTTCGAGGGGGGGGGACACTGAAGCTTTCTTT
>17|TRBV13|TRBD2|once|TRBJ2-1
CASSLGTSGRASVEQFF
TGTGCCAGCAGCCTGGGGACTAGCGGGAGGGCCAGTGTTGAGCAGTTCTTC
>17|TRBV20-1|TRBD2|.|TRBJ2-3
CSARDWISGGSTDTQYF
TGCAGTGCTAGAGATTGGATTAGCGGGGGGTCCACAGATACGCAGTATTTT
>16|TRBV6-1|.|.|TRBJ1-4
CASKTGGSGGGEKLFF
TGTGCCAGCAAGACTGGGGGGAGCGGGGGAGGAGAAAAACTGTTTTTT
>22|TRBV4-2|.|few|TRBJ2-2
CASSTTTPTNRDQMPNTGELFF
TGTGCCAGCAGCACAACCACTCCGACCAACCGGGACCAGATGCCGAACACCGGGGAGCTGTTTTTT
>15|TRBV7-8|TRBD1|once|TRBJ1-1
CASSLETGGNTEAFF
TGTGCCAGCAGCTTAGAAACAGGGGGGAACACTGAAGCTTTCTTT
>15|TRBV20-1|TRBD2|.|TRBJ2-3
CSAPTGGRATDTQYF
TGCAGTGCTCCCACGGGCGGGAGGGCCACAGATACGCAGTATTTT
>13|TRBV20-1|.|.|TRBJ2-1
CSRTGTVGNEQFF
TGCAGTAGAACCGGGACCGTAGGGAATGAGCAGTTCTTC
>12|TRBV6-2/TRBV6-3|.|.|TRBJ2-7
CASMSRVYEQYF
TGTGCCAGCATGAGCAGGGTATACGAGCAGTACTTC
>16|TRBV13|TRBD1|.|TRBJ1-3
CASSSWTGGSGNTIYF
TGTGCCAGCAGCTCATGGACAGGGGGCTCTGGAAACACCATATATTTT
>18|TRBV20-1|TRBD2|.|TRBJ2-7
CSARPLGLAGGSFYEQYF
TGCAGTGCTAGACCTCTGGGACTAGCGGGAGGCTCCTTCTACGAGCAGTACTTC
>14|TRBV28|.|.|TRBJ1-1
CASNPGGQNTEAFF
TGTGCCAGCAACCCCGGGGGGCAGAACACTGAAGCTTTCTTT
>16|TRBV12-3/TRBV12-4|.|.|TRBJ2-6
CASSASGFSGANVLTF
TGTGCCAGCAGTGCCTCAGGGTTCTCTGGGGCCAACGTCCTGACTTTC
>17|TRBV29-1|.|few|TRBJ1-2
CSVDGLAAGASWGGYTF
TGCAGCGTCGATGGACTTGCGGCAGGGGCTTCTTGGGGAGGCTACACCTTC
>13|TRBV11-2|.|.|TRBJ2-3
CASSSRRRDTQYF
TGTGCCAGCAGCTCGAGACGTCGCGATACGCAGTATTTT
>17|TRBV7-9|TRBD2|.|TRBJ2-1
CASSLGKASGSYNEQFF
TGTGCCAGCAGCTTAGGGAAGGCTAGCGGCTCCTACAATGAGCAGTTCTTC
>13|TRBV7-2|.|few|TRBJ1-2
CASSLDGVLGYTF
TGTGCCAGCAGCTTAGATGGGGTACTTGGCTACACCTTC
>12|TRBV6-5|.|.|TRBJ2-3
CASRSPGDTQYF
TGTGCCAGCAGGTCCCCCGGAGATACGCAGTATTTT
>13|TRBV30|.|few|TRBJ2-7
CAWRLTGGSEQYF
TGTGCCTGGAGACTTACAGGCGGCAGCGAGCAGTACTTC
>16|TRBV7-2|.|few|TRBJ2-3
CASSLAPRGSTDTQYF
TGTGCCAGCAGCTTAGCCCCCCGGGGTAGCACAGATACGCAGTATTTT
>14|TRBV6-1|.|few|TRBJ2-1
CAILSNSWSNEQFF
TGTGCCATCTTGAGTAATTCTTGGAGCAATGAGCAGTTCTTC